The 18 T cell receptor beta chains given below trace back to one sample, sequenced in a study of CD4+ T cells in melanoma. Measured with immunoSEQ multiplex PCR; TCRdb has only the in-frame clones, and not every one. The table shows about 140,000 clones, with around 90% occurring only once. These receptors were taken from a human donor with melanoma.

The chain employs TRBV28 and TRBJ2-7; possible D gene TRBD2, 7 bases. CDR3 length: 13 amino acids. Germline CDR1 is MDHEN and CDR2 is SYDVKM. V lost 8 bases, J lost 5 bases, and 16 bases lay in between. CDR3 in DNA: TGTGCCAGCGGGGGGGCGGGACCCCACGAGCAGTACTTC. It yields the protein CASGGAGPHEQYF.

This sequence joins TRBV9 and TRBJ2-2, with 8 bases that match TRBD1. The CDR3 covers 13 residues. Losses at the gene ends were 7 bases for V and 1 base for J; bases not matched to a gene: 0. Germline CDR1 SGDLS, CDR2 YYNGEE. Here the CDR3 DNA reads TGTGCCAGCGGGACAGGGAACACCGGGGAGCTGTTTTTT. This gives the protein CASGTGNTGELFF.

The rearrangement links TRBV18 to TRBJ1-5; TRBD1 matches 10 bases. The CDR3 spans 13 residues. The germline V gene has CDR1 KGHSH and CDR2 LQKENI. The V segment lost 6 bases and the J segment 5 bases; nucleotides outside the gene matches: 1. In nucleotides, the CDR3 is TGTGCCAGCTCCGGGACAGGGGATCAGCCCCAGCATTTT. Protein sequence: CASSGTGDQPQHF. Variable domain in full (rest from reference TRBV18 and TRBJ1-5): NAGVMQNPRHLVRRRGQEARLRCSPMKGHSHVYWYRQLPEEGLKFMVYLQKENIIDESGMPKERFSAEFPKEGPSILRIQQVVRGDSAAYFCASSGTGDQPQHFGDGTRLSIL.

The chain recombines TRBV6-6 with TRBJ2-5; 9 bases match TRBD2. Trimming at V came to 4 bases and at J to 3 bases, leaving 3 bases not matched to a gene. Germline CDR1 MNHNY, CDR2 SVGAGI (reference sequence). This CDR3 spans 14 amino acids. This CDR3 reads CASSLAGAKETQYF. The CDR3 DNA follows: TGTGCCAGCAGTTTAGCGGGGGCAAAAGAGACCCAGTACTTC.

This chain links TRBV30 with TRBJ2-1, with a weak D call TRBD1 (6 bases). In germline, CDR1 is GTSNPN, CDR2 SVGIG (reference sequence). The CDR3 has 14 amino acids. Trimming cost V 4 bases and J 4 bases, with 14 bases left between them. The CDR3 spells CAWNEGVTYNEQFF. CDR3 DNA: TGTGCCTGGAATGAGGGGGTGACATACAATGAGCAGTTCTTC.

J is TRBJ2-7 and V is TRBV4-1; the D gene is possibly TRBD1 (6 bases). CDR3 length equals 15 residues. Germline V gives CDR1 MGHRA, CDR2 YSYEKL. V shed 0 bases and J shed 9 bases, with 18 bases lying between them. The CDR3: CASSQDRGTKLGQYF. The CDR3 DNA sequence: TGCGCCAGCAGCCAAGATAGGGGGACAAAGCTGGGGCAGTACTTC.

This sequence joins TRBV14 and TRBJ1-3; D call uncertain. The CDR3 runs to 14 residues. Per germline, CDR1 SGHDN and CDR2 FVKESK. V lost 5 bases, J lost 7 bases, and 15 bases lay in between. The chain's CDR3 is CASSWTGGSNTIYF. The CDR3 DNA follows: TGTGCCAGCAGCTGGACGGGAGGGTCCAACACCATATATTTT. The full variable domain, completed using reference TRBV14 and TRBJ1-3, is EAGVTQFPSHSVIEKGQTVTLRCDPISGHDNLYWYRRVMGKEIKFLLHFVKESKQDESGMPNNRFLAERTGGTYSTLKVQPAELEDSGVYFCASSWTGGSNTIYFGEGSWLTVV.

This clone came up a few times. The gene calls are TRBV7-2 and TRBJ1-2; possible D gene TRBD1, 5 bases. V lost 5 bases to trimming and J lost 4 bases, with 11 bases between them. The length of the CDR3 is 13 residues. Germline V gene data show CDR1 as SGHTA and CDR2 as FQGNSA. CDR3 coding DNA: TGTGCCAGCAGCGCCGGGACGCCCTATGGCTACACCTTC. As protein: CASSAGTPYGYTF. The whole variable domain, remainder taken from reference TRBV7-2 and TRBJ1-2, is GAGVSQSPSNKVTEKGKDVELRCDPISGHTALYWYRQSLGQGLEFLIYFQGNSAPDKSGLPSDRFSAERTGGSVSTLTIQRTQQEDSAVYLCASSAGTPYGYTFGSGTRLTVV.

J is TRBJ2-2 and V is TRBV18; D possibly corresponds to TRBD1 (6 bases). The CDR3 contains 16 residues. V gave up 3 bases and J gave up 3 bases, with 14 bases separating them. Germline loops: CDR1 KGHSH, CDR2 LQKENI. The CDR3 DNA reads TGTGCCAGCTCACCCACGTCAGGGGCGGACACCGGGGAGCTGTTTTTT. It specifies CASSPTSGADTGELFF. Looking up the rest from reference TRBV18 and TRBJ2-2 gives the full variable domain: NAGVMQNPRHLVRRRGQEARLRCSPMKGHSHVYWYRQLPEEGLKFMVYLQKENIIDESGMPKERFSAEFPKEGPSILRIQQVVRGDSAAYFCASSPTSGADTGELFFGEGSRLTVL.

The CDR3 loop is CASRGQGDQPQHF. The CDR3 DNA reads as TGTGCCAGCAGGGGACAGGGGGATCAGCCCCAGCATTTT. This rearrangement joins TRBV7-9 to TRBJ1-5; 11 bases fit TRBD1. In germline, CDR1 is SEHNR, CDR2 FQNEAQ (reference sequence). V lost 6 bases to trimming and J lost 5 bases; unmatched junction nucleotides: 0. The CDR3 is made up of 13 amino acids. The whole variable domain, remainder taken from reference TRBV7-9 and TRBJ1-5, is DTGVSQNPRHKITKRGQNVTFRCDPISEHNRLYWYRQTLGQGPEFLTYFQNEAQLEKSRLLSDRFSAERPKGSFSTLEIQRTEQGDSAMYLCASRGQGDQPQHFGDGTRLSIL.

The chain carries TRBV30 and TRBJ1-4; D remains unclear. CDR3 length equals 14 residues. Germline V CDR1 and CDR2: GTSNPN, SVGIG (reference sequence). V lost 0 bases and J 5 bases, leaving 10 bases between the germline ends. Written as DNA, the CDR3 is TGTGCCTGGAGTGTCAACAGAGTCAATGAAAAACTGTTTTTT. Translating gives CAWSVNRVNEKLFF.

This chain joins TRBV7-6 and TRBJ2-5; TRBD1 agrees at 7 bases. This CDR3 is built from 16 residues. The germline V gene encodes CDR1 SGHVS and CDR2 FNYEAQ. J lost 5 bases, V lost 4 bases, and 13 bases had no gene match. The CDR3: CASSSGDSVIEETQYF. Here the CDR3 DNA reads TGTGCCAGCAGCTCCGGGGACAGCGTCATTGAGGAGACCCAGTACTTC.

The chain couples TRBV11-2 to TRBJ2-2, with D perhaps matching TRBD1 or TRBD2 (6 bases each). CDR3 size: 15 residues. Between the trimmed V and J ends, which lost 7 bases and 3 bases, there was a span of 15 bases. In germline, CDR1 is SGHAT, CDR2 FQNNGV. The CDR3 DNA is TGTGCCAGCACCCCGAGAAGGGGGGACACCGGGGAGCTGTTTTTT. Its protein product is CASTPRRGDTGELFF.

This chain connects TRBV9 to TRBJ2-1; D remains unclear. CDR1 is SGDLS and CDR2 is YYNGEE in the germline V gene. The CDR3 consists of 14 residues. Trimming shortened V by 3 bases and J by 9 bases, and 16 bases separated the two germline ends. CDR3 sequence: CASSAWERAGEQFF. The CDR3 DNA reads as TGTGCCAGCAGCGCCTGGGAACGGGCCGGTGAGCAGTTCTTC.

Written as DNA, the CDR3 is TGTGCCAGCAGTTTGCACCGGACTACTTCTGGGGCCAACGTCCTGACTTTC. Its translation: CASSLHRTTSGANVLTF. The rearrangement joins TRBV27 to TRBJ2-6; D perhaps matches TRBD2 (6 bases). Germline assignment: CDR1 MNHEY and CDR2 SMNVEV (reference sequence). The CDR3 has 17 residues. Trimming cost V 3 bases and J 1 base, with 13 bases left between them. Full variable domain (remainder filled in from reference TRBV27 and TRBJ2-6): EAQVTQNPRYLITVTGKKLTVTCSQNMNHEYMSWYRQDPGLGLRQIYYSMNVEVTDKGDVPEGYKVSRKEKRNFPLILESPSPNQTSLYFCASSLHRTTSGANVLTFGAGSRLTVL.

The rearrangement joins TRBV5-1 to TRBJ2-7, with 10 bases matching TRBD2. J gave up 3 bases and V 1 base, and 1 base lay outside the gene matches. The germline V gene has CDR1 SGHRS and CDR2 YFSETQ. The CDR3 contains 14 residues. This CDR3 is CASSLLAGVYEQYF. The CDR3 DNA follows: TGCGCCAGCAGCTTGCTAGCGGGGGTCTACGAGCAGTACTTC.

This clone has just one count. A junction boundary mismatches the germline segment, possibly from a read error. V and J are TRBV6-6 and TRBJ2-1; 11 nucleotides agree with TRBD1. The CDR3 consists of 16 residues. CDR1 MNHNY and CDR2 SVGAGI come from the germline V gene (reference sequence). The CDR3 nucleotides read TGTGTCAGCAGTTACTCGGACAGGGGGCGGAACAATGAGCAGTTCTTC. Amino acid sequence: CVSSYSDRGRNNEQFF.

The V gene is TRBV6-6, the J gene TRBJ2-1; D perhaps matches TRBD1 (6 bases). The CDR3 runs to 14 residues. Trimming pared 7 bases from V and 7 bases from J, leaving 17 bases between. Germline assignment: CDR1 MNHNY and CDR2 SVGAGI (reference sequence). The CDR3 sequence: CASTPTGRGNEQFF. In nucleotides, the CDR3 is TGTGCCAGCACCCCCACGGGTAGGGGGAATGAGCAGTTCTTC.